This T cell receptor (beta chain) was captured in a study of cytomegalovirus exposure and HLA in healthy donors. Study-level results: In a later analysis, across HLA loci, associated TCR counts were highest for DRB1, lowest for HLA-C. It was reported that the classifier diagnosed cytomegalovirus status with high specificity and sensitivity in both the original and validation cohorts. Using a false discovery rate of 0.05, a later analysis showed that 16,951 TCR beta sequences were associated with HLA alleles.

The PCR had 60 Vbeta and 13 Jbeta primers. As originally analysed: Some 11 million of the approximately 80 million unique TCR beta chains counted in a later analysis were shared. Here immunoSEQ multiplex PCR was the method, and the copy in TCRdb shows in-frame clones only, minus some. The V and J calls and the clone size are those of that table, but D and trimming were determined from the DNA. The sample lists around 150,000 clones, 75% to 80% occurring once. Germline CDR1 is MGHRA and CDR2 is YSYEKL. V shed 2 bases and J shed 7 bases, with 15 bases lying between them. CDR3 length equals 15 residues. In this sample, this clone turned up once. Its antigen is not known.

This chain links TRBV4-1 with TRBJ2-1, with D perhaps matching TRBD1 (6 bases). This clonotype was obtained from a man aged 45-65 years in good health and CMV-seropositive. The sample consisted of PBMCs. The CDR3 here is CASSQLHNRENEQFF. CDR3 nucleotide sequence: TGCGCCAGCAGCCAACTACATAACAGGGAGAATGAGCAGTTCTTC.